This entry is about one T cell receptor beta chain. Its antigen remains unidentified. Deletions cut 0 bases from V and 0 bases from J, with 12 bases between. The CDR3 length is 17 residues. The germline V gene has CDR1 LGHNA and CDR2 YSLEER. Here immunoSEQ multiplex PCR was the method, and the copy in TCRdb shows in-frame clones only, minus some. The sample has approximately 400,000 clones, around 92% seen once. The data originate from a study of Ad26.COV2.S vaccination and SARS-CoV-2 variants. Findings and limits, study-wide: Total T cell responses, in the TCR breadth and depth analyses, may have been underestimated. Researchers reported similar non-spike TCR breadth in vaccine and placebo recipients. Compared with placebo recipients, vaccine recipients had higher spike-specific TCR breadth.

This chain connects TRBV4-3 to TRBJ2-1, with D perhaps being TRBD1 or TRBD2 (5 bases each). The sequence derives from a human donor who had recovered from COVID-19. The sample in question was peripheral blood, obtained after recovery from COVID-19. The CDR3 is CASSQEGPMSSYNEQFF. DNA for the CDR3: TGCGCCAGCAGCCAAGAGGGACCTATGAGCTCCTACAATGAGCAGTTCTTC.